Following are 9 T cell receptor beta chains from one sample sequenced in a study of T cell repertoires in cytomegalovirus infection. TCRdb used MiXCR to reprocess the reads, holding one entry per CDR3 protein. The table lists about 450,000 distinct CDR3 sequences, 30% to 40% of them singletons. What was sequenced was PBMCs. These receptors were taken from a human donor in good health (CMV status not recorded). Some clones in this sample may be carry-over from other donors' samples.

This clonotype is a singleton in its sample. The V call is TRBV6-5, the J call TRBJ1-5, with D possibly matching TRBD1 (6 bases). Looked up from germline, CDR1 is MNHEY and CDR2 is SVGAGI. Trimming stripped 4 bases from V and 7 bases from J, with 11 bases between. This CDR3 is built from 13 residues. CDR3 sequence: CASSFFTGQPQHF. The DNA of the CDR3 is TGTGCCAGCAGTTTCTTTACAGGGCAGCCCCAGCATTTT.

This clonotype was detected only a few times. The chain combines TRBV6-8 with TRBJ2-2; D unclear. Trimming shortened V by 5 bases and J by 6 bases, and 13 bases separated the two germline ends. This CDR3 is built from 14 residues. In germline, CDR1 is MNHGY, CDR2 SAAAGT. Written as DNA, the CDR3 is TGTGCCAGCAGTCCGTCGCTCGGTGCCGGGGAGCTGTTTTTT. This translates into CASSPSLGAGELFF.

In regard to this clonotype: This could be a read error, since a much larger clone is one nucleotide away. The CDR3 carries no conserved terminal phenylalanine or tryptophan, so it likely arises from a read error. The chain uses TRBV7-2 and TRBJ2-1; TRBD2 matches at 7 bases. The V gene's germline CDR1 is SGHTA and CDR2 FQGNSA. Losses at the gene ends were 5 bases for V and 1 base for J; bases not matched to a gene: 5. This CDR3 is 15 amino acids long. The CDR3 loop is CASSPPGLSYNEQFS. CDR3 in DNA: TGTGCCAGCAGCCCGCCGGGACTATCCTACAATGAGCAGTTCTCC.

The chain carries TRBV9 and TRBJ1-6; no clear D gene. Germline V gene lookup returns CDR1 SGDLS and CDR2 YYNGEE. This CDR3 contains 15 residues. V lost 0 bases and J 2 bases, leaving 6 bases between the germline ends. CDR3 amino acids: CASSVDTAYNSPLHF. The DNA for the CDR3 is TGTGCCAGCAGCGTAGACACAGCCTATAATTCACCCCTCCACTTT.

CDR3 in DNA: TGTGCCAGTAGTATAGGGGGGACACCCACGAATGAGCAGTTCTTC. Its translation: CASSIGGTPTNEQFF. The rearrangement joins TRBV19 to TRBJ2-1; D is possibly TRBD1 (6 bases). The CDR3 runs to 15 residues. V lost 1 base to trimming and J lost 7 bases, with 14 bases between them. Looked up from germline, CDR1 is LNHDA and CDR2 is SQIVND (reference sequence).

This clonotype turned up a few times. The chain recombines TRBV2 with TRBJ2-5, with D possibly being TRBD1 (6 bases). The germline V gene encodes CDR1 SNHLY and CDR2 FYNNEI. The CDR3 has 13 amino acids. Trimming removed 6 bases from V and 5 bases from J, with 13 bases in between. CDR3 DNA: TGTGCCAGCAGAACTTCAGGGGTGGAGACCCAGTACTTC. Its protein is CASRTSGVETQYF.

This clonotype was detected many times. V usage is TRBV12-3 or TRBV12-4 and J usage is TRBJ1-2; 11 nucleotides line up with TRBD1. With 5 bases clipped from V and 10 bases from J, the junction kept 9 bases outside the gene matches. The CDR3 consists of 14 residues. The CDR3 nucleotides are TGTGCCAGCAGTCCTAGGACAGGGGGCGCAGACTACACCTTC. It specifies CASSPRTGGADYTF.

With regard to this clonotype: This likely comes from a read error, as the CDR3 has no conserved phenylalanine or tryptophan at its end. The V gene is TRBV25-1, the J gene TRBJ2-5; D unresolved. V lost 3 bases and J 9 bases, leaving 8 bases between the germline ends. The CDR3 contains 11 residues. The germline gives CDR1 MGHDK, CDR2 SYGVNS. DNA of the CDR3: TGTGCCAGCAGTGAGGGAAAGCCCCAGTACTGC. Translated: CASSEGKPQYC.

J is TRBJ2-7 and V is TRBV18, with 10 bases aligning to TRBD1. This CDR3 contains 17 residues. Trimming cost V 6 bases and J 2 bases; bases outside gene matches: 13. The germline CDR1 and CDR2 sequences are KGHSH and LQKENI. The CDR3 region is CASSRDRGRVFAYEQYF. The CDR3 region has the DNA TGTGCCAGCTCCCGAGACAGGGGGCGCGTTTTTGCCTACGAGCAGTACTTC.